This T cell receptor (beta chain) stems from a study of OX40 agonist ivuxolimab in advanced cancers. As for the study more broadly: Ivuxolimab, which targeted the costimulatory receptor OX40 (CD134), was an agonistic, fully human IgG2 monoclonal antibody. The paper covers the monotherapy dose-escalation part of the phase I ivuxolimab trial, which included N of about 56 patients. Intravenous ivuxolimab was administered to patients every 2 weeks at six dose levels: 0.01, 0.1, 0.3, 1.5, 3 and 10 mg/kg. Prior anti-PD-1, anti-PD-L1 or anti-CTLA-4 therapy was permitted, and checkpoint inhibitors had been received by roughly 40% of dose-escalation patients. Partial responses occurred in three dose-escalation patients, of whom one had hepatocellular carcinoma and two had cutaneous melanoma. Among the approximately 54 dose-escalation patients, about 19 had hepatocellular carcinoma, roughly 15 melanoma, 9 renal cell carcinoma and 9 head and neck cancer. The dose-escalation cohort was about 86% male with a mean age of approximately 60 years, ranging from about 23 to 85. The purpose of peripheral TCRbeta sequencing was to test whether ivuxolimab changed TCR sequence diversity and led to clonal T-cell expansion. On the study overall, not on this receptor specifically: Low levels of normalized T-cell clonal expansion were also shown by some nonresponding patients. In partial responders in the 0.1-3.0 mg/kg groups, normalized peripheral clonal expansion was found to be among the lowest, especially among CD8+ T cells. Antigen specificity was not determined for the clonally expanded peripheral T cells. At doses of 0.1 to 3.0 mg/kg, clonal expansion of both CD4+ and CD8+ T cells in blood was seen between baseline and week 6. On average, CD8+ T cells showed more expanded clones than CD4+ T cells after ivuxolimab.

Worth noting for this clone: No cognate antigen has been identified for it. No clone much larger than this one lies a single base away; base qualities are absent.

The trial excluded patients who had a history of autoimmune disease or who were on systemic immunosuppression. In every dose cohort, peripheral blood was drawn for TCR sequencing at baseline, cycle 4 day 1, and cycle 7 day 1. Samples were obtained from an open-label, multicenter, first-in-human phase I dose-escalation trial of ivuxolimab. Adults with locally advanced or metastatic head and neck squamous cell, hepatocellular, melanoma or renal cell carcinoma were enrolled in the trial. Before TCR sequencing, CD4+ T cells and CD8+ T cells were sorted from peripheral blood as separate populations. Taken from the germline V gene, the CDR1 and CDR2 loops are SNHLY and FYNNEI. Trimming at the junction amounts to 10 bases on V and 2 bases on J, and the germline ends lie 14 bases apart. Spanning cysteine to phenylalanine, the CDR3 consists of 13 amino acids. Only the CDR3 DNA is retained, 39 bases long and in frame from the first base.

Genomic DNA was isolated from the sorted cells so that the TCRbeta CDR3 region could be sequenced. The immunoSEQ Assay was used to sequence the TCRbeta CDR3 regions. Here the immuneACCESS table is served through TCRdb, limited to in-frame sequences with V and J called. Missing clones are a known gap in these copies; in checked studies unresolved V genes cover under half, and the rest lacks a known reason. The sample table holds about 2,200 clones, of which roughly 80% were seen once. The ten largest account for about 18% of the sample. The specimen was CD4+ or CD8+ T cells sorted from blood, collected in a trial of the OX40 agonist ivuxolimab. This sequence uses TRBV2 and TRBJ1-2; the D gene lacks a confident call. The clonotype originates from an adult with an advanced solid tumor such as melanoma, head and neck, liver or kidney cancer. The CDR3 amino acid sequence is: CATDRASNYGYTF. The DNA sequence reads TGTGCCACCGACCGGGCCTCCAACTATGGCTACACCTTC.